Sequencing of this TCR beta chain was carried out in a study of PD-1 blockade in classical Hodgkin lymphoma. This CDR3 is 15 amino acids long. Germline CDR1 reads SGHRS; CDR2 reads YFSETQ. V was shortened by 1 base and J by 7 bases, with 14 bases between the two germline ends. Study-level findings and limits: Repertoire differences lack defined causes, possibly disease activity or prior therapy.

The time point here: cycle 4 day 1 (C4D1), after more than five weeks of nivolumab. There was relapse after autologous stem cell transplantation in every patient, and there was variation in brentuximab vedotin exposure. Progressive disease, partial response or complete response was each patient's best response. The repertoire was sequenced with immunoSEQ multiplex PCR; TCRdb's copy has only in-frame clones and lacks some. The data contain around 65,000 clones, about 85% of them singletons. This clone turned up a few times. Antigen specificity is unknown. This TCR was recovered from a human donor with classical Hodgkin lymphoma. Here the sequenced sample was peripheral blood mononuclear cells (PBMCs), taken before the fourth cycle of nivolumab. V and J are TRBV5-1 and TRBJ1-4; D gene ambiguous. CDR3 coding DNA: TGCGCCAGCAGCTTGTTGCCGGGAGCGGGTGAAAAACTGTTTTTT. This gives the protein CASSLLPGAGEKLFF. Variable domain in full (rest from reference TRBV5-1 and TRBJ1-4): KAGVTQTPRYLIKTRGQQVTLSCSPISGHRSVSWYQQTPGQGLQFLFEYFSETQRNKGNFPGRFSGRQFSNSRSEMNVSTLELGDSALYLCASSLLPGAGEKLFFGSGTQLSVL.